What follows are 19 T cell receptor beta chains derived from one specimen sequenced in a study of blood T cell repertoires in COVID-19. Using immunoSEQ multiplex PCR, the repertoire was profiled, and TCRdb retains in-frame clones only, with some absent. The sample contains about 100,000 clones, about 80% of which appear only once. The sample was peripheral blood. The origin of the receptors is a man between 65 and 85 years old with acute or convalescent COVID-19.

The chain uses TRBV6-5 and TRBJ1-2; D remains unclear. V was shortened by 9 bases and J by 3 bases, with 14 bases between the two germline ends. The germline CDR1 and CDR2 sequences are MNHEY and SVGAGI. The CDR3 is made up of 13 amino acids. CDR3 in DNA: TGTGCCAGTTCTCCGGGGTATGACTATGGCTACACCTTC. This encodes CASSPGYDYGYTF.

Here the CDR3 reads CASSVDTGNYGYTF. The CDR3 DNA reads TGTGCCAGTAGTGTGGACACAGGGAACTATGGCTACACCTTC. This chain connects TRBV19 to TRBJ1-2; D is perhaps TRBD1 (6 bases). CDR3 length equals 14 residues. The germline V gene encodes CDR1 LNHDA and CDR2 SQIVND (reference sequence). Trimming took off 5 bases at V and 2 bases at J, with 12 bases between the two ends.

The chain carries TRBV9 and TRBJ2-3; TRBD2 matches at 11 bases. The ends lost 0 bases at V and 5 bases at J; junction bases unmatched: 11. Germline V gene sequence: CDR1 SGDLS, CDR2 YYNGEE. The CDR3 contains 18 residues. The chain's CDR3 is CASSVANIGLAGGDTQYF. The CDR3 DNA reads TGTGCCAGCAGCGTAGCTAATATTGGCCTAGCGGGAGGAGATACGCAGTATTTT.

The rearrangement uses TRBV3-1 (or the pseudogene TRBV3-2) and TRBJ1-1, with D uncertain. In germline, CDR1 is LGHDT, CDR2 YNNKEL (reference sequence). Trimming cost V 0 bases and J 1 base, with 6 bases left between them. This CDR3 has 14 residues. The CDR3 nucleotides are TGTGCCAGCAGCCAAGAACCAGGGAACACTGAAGCTTTCTTT. Translated: CASSQEPGNTEAFF.

Of note for this clone: Other DNA sequences within the sample encode an identical CDR3. The chain recombines TRBV9 with TRBJ2-7; TRBD1 aligns across 12 bases. V was pared by 3 bases and J by 0 bases, with 1 base of the junction left unmatched. Germline V gene lookup returns CDR1 SGDLS and CDR2 YYNGEE. This CDR3 contains 15 residues. DNA of the CDR3: TGTGCCAGCAGCGCGGGACAGGGGGCCTCCTACGAGCAGTACTTC. Protein product: CASSAGQGASYEQYF.

This sequence joins TRBV14 and TRBJ2-7, with 10 nucleotides matching TRBD1. The CDR3 is 13 residues long. Germline CDR1 is SGHDN and CDR2 is FVKESK. V trimming: 4 bases; J trimming: 6 bases; junction bases outside the gene matches: 3. CDR3 region: CASSRDRGGEQYF. The CDR3 nucleotides are TGTGCCAGCAGCCGGGACAGGGGTGGCGAGCAGTACTTC.

V usage is TRBV3-1 (or the pseudogene TRBV3-2) and J usage is TRBJ1-2; TRBD1 matches at 9 bases. The CDR3 sequence is 14 residues long. The ends lost 4 bases at V and 7 bases at J; junction bases unmatched: 7. Germline CDR1 LGHDT, CDR2 YNNKEL (reference sequence). The DNA for the CDR3 is TGTGCCAGCAGCCCGACAGGGGGTAATCCTGGCTACACCTTC. Amino acid sequence: CASSPTGGNPGYTF.

This clone came up once. The chain joins TRBV7-2 to TRBJ2-1; TRBD2 matches 7 bases. Germline CDR1 reads SGHTA; CDR2 reads FQGNSA. The CDR3 totals 14 residues. J was trimmed by 6 bases and V by 0 bases; bases with no gene match: 2. The CDR3 here is CASSLAGTTNEQFF. The CDR3 DNA follows: TGTGCCAGCAGCTTAGCGGGGACTACCAATGAGCAGTTCTTC.

The chain employs TRBV21-1 and TRBJ1-5. TRBV21-1 is marked as a pseudogene. The CDR3 runs 14 residues. Written as DNA, the CDR3 is TGTGCCAGCACCCAGAGGGGGGGGAATCAGCCCCAGCATTTT. Translated, it gives CASTQRGGNQPQHF.

This clone was counted once. The chain is built from TRBV5-4 and TRBJ2-5; 8 bases match TRBD2. V was clipped by 4 bases and J by 6 bases; unmatched bases: 11. Germline lookup yields CDR1 SGHNT and CDR2 YYREEE (reference sequence). This CDR3 region has 15 residues. The DNA for the CDR3 is TGTGCCAGCAGCCAGGGACTAGAGGGGGTAAAGACCCAGTACTTC. Its translation: CASSQGLEGVKTQYF.

CDR3 in amino acids: CASTNNGVRQPQHF. CDR3 bases: TGTGCCAGCACCAATAACGGTGTACGGCAGCCCCAGCATTTT. The chain carries TRBV7-9 and TRBJ1-5; D gene uncertain. V gave up 7 bases and J gave up 7 bases, with 17 bases separating them. Germline assignment: CDR1 SEHNR and CDR2 FQNEAQ (reference sequence). CDR3 length: 14 amino acids.

This clone came up a few times. The chain carries TRBV5-4 and TRBJ1-1; a possible D gene is TRBD1 (6 bases). Germline V lookup: CDR1 SGHNT, CDR2 YYREEE (reference sequence). The CDR3 loop spans 17 amino acids. V gave up 9 bases and J gave up 0 bases, with 24 bases separating them. CDR3 coding DNA: TGTGCCACCTCTTCGGGCAGGGGATTAACCATGAACACTGAAGCTTTCTTT. Its translation is CATSSGRGLTMNTEAFF.

The CDR3 bases are TGTGCCAGCAGCCAGTCCGGGACAGGGGGCGCGAAGACCCAGTACTTC. This encodes CASSQSGTGGAKTQYF. The J gene is TRBJ2-5, the V gene TRBV3-1 (or the pseudogene TRBV3-2), with TRBD1 matching over 12 bases. Germline CDR1 reads LGHDT; CDR2 reads YNNKEL (reference sequence). V lost 3 bases to trimming and J lost 6 bases; unmatched junction nucleotides: 8. CDR3 size: 16 residues.

J is TRBJ2-7 and V is TRBV5-1; the D is unclear. The V end lost 0 bases, the J end lost 1 base, and 8 bases lay between the germline ends. Germline CDR1 and CDR2: SGHRS and YFSETQ. This CDR3 has 14 amino acids. The CDR3 region is CASSLGHLSYEQYF. The CDR3 coding sequence is TGCGCCAGCAGCTTGGGACATCTTTCCTACGAGCAGTACTTC.

The chain couples TRBV2 to TRBJ2-2; D uncertain. Trimming stripped 6 bases from V and 6 bases from J, with 11 bases between. The CDR3 has 13 amino acids. Germline loops: CDR1 SNHLY, CDR2 FYNNEI. The CDR3 nucleotides read TGTGCCAGCAGAACTGTCCTCGCCGGGGAGCTGTTTTTT. Its translation is CASRTVLAGELFF.

The sample holds a few counts of this clone. The V call is TRBV19, the J call TRBJ1-3; D uncertain. From germline, CDR1 is LNHDA and CDR2 SQIVND (reference sequence). Trimming pared 9 bases from V and 2 bases from J, leaving 11 bases between. This CDR3 spans 13 amino acids. CDR3 sequence: CASNREAGNTIYF. CDR3 nucleotides: TGTGCCAGCAACCGGGAAGCTGGAAACACCATATATTTT.

The V gene is TRBV7-9, the J gene TRBJ2-3; D is perhaps TRBD1 (6 bases). Trimming shortened V by 3 bases and J by 0 bases, and 10 bases separated the two germline ends. Germline-derived CDR1 and CDR2 are SEHNR and FQNEAQ (reference sequence). The CDR3 spans 15 residues. The CDR3 nucleotides read TGTGCCAGCAGCTTCTCTACAGGGAGCACAGATACGCAGTATTTT. Protein sequence: CASSFSTGSTDTQYF.

The rearrangement links TRBV6-5 to TRBJ1-4; 8 bases are shared with TRBD1. The CDR3 runs to 13 residues. J gave up 7 bases and V 8 bases, and 6 bases lay outside the gene matches. The germline gives CDR1 MNHEY, CDR2 SVGAGI. DNA of the CDR3: TGTGCCAGCCATATCAGGGGGCGTGAAAAACTGTTTTTT. Encoded protein: CASHIRGREKLFF.

The gene calls are TRBV15 and TRBJ1-5; D gene unclear. Trimming removed 0 bases from V and 7 bases from J, with 13 bases in between. This CDR3 has 15 amino acids. CDR1 is LNHNV, CDR2 YYDKDF, per germline (reference sequence). The CDR3 nucleotides read TGTGCCACCAGCAGAGATGGTCGGGTTGAGCAGCCCCAGCATTTT. This translates into CATSRDGRVEQPQHF.